Listed below are T cell receptor beta chains from one sample, sequenced in a study of T cell changes during pregnancy in multiple sclerosis. TCRdb's table, derived via immunoSEQ multiplex PCR, lists solely in-frame clones and lacks some. The sample lists 75,000 to 80,000 clones; 85% to 95% were seen once. This sample comprised peripheral blood, obtained in the second trimester of pregnancy. All receptors come from a female donor in good health, enrolled as a control in a pregnancy study. CDR3s include the opening cysteine and the closing phenylalanine or tryptophan. A D gene is named only where the DNA matches it firmly. Clone size, where shown, is once, few, many, or a class for clones that have expanded.

abundance	d_gene	v_gene	j_gene	CDR3nt	CDR3aa
.	TRBD1	TRBV11-2	TRBJ2-2	TGTGCCAGCAGCTCAGACAGGGTGTACACCGGGGAGCTGTTTTTT	CASSSDRVYTGELFF
.	.	TRBV5-1	TRBJ2-5	TGCGCCAGCAGCTTAAGAGGGGGAGAAGAGACCCAGTACTTC	CASSLRGGEETQYF
.	.	TRBV5-4	TRBJ1-1	TGTGCCAGCAGCCGGGAAGGCATACTGAACACTGAAGCTTTCTTT	CASSREGILNTEAFF
.	.	TRBV9	TRBJ1-4	TGTGCCAGCAGCCCTCGTGGGGGGGCAGATGAAAAACTGTTTTTT	CASSPRGGADEKLFF
.	TRBD2	TRBV2	TRBJ2-3	TGTGCCAGCAGTGAAATATGGAGCGGGGGGGCGACAGATACGCAGTATTTT	CASSEIWSGGATDTQYF
.	TRBD1	TRBV6-1	TRBJ1-5	TGTGCCAGTAGTACAGGGGGGTATAGCAATCAGCCCCAGCATTTT	CASSTGGYSNQPQHF
.	TRBD2	TRBV14	TRBJ2-3	TGTGCCAGCAGCCAGTGGGATCGGGGACTAGCGGGGGGAGATACGCAGTATTTT	CASSQWDRGLAGGDTQYF
few	TRBD1	TRBV6-6	TRBJ1-1	TGTGCCAGCAGCCTATTCGGACAGGACGAGAACACTGAAGCTTTCTTT	CASSLFGQDENTEAFF
few	.	TRBV6-1	TRBJ1-1	TGTGCCAGCAGTGAATTCTACGCTTTCTTT	CASSEFYAFF
.	TRBD1	TRBV9	TRBJ1-1	TGTGCCAGCGGACAGGGTTGGGACACTGAAGCTTTCTTT	CASGQGWDTEAFF
.	TRBD1	TRBV7-8	TRBJ1-6	TGTGCCAGCAGCTTATCCCGGGACAGGGCCGGGAATTCACCCCTCCACTTT	CASSLSRDRAGNSPLHF
.	.	TRBV14	TRBJ1-6	TGTGCCAGCAGCCCGCAGAGCGTTGATTCACCCCTCCACTTT	CASSPQSVDSPLHF
.	.	TRBV7-2	TRBJ2-2	TGTGCCAGCAGCTTAGAAGTGACACCCATGTCCACCGGGGAGCTGTTTTTT	CASSLEVTPMSTGELFF
.	TRBD1	TRBV30	TRBJ1-2	TGTGCCTGGAGTTCAGGGGGCGGCTACACCTTC	CAWSSGGGYTF
.	TRBD1	TRBV25-1	TRBJ1-5	TGTGCCAGCAGTTGGGACAGGGGGCAGCCCCAGCATTTT	CASSWDRGQPQHF
.	TRBD1	TRBV28	TRBJ1-5	TGTGCCGGAAGACAGGGGAGCAATCAGCCCCAGCATTTT	CAGRQGSNQPQHF
.	.	TRBV7-3	TRBJ1-1	TGTGCCAGCAGCCTCCAGGGGAACACTGAAGCTTTCTTT	CASSLQGNTEAFF
.	TRBD1	TRBV7-9	TRBJ1-1	TGTGCCAGCAACAAGGGACAGGGGAACACTGAAGCTTTCTTT	CASNKGQGNTEAFF
.	TRBD2	TRBV11-1	TRBJ2-2	TGTGCCAGCAGCTTAGAATTGACTAGCGGGGCGATCGGGGAGCTGTTTTTT	CASSLELTSGAIGELFF
.	TRBD1	TRBV7-8	TRBJ1-1	TGTGCCAGCAGCTACACCCGGGGACAGAAGAACACTGAAGCTTTCTTT	CASSYTRGQKNTEAFF
.	TRBD1	TRBV10-3	TRBJ1-2	TGTGCCATCAGCTTCGGACAGGTAGACTATGGCTACACCTTC	CAISFGQVDYGYTF
few	.	TRBV30	TRBJ1-5	TGTGCCTGGAGTATCGACAGCCTGCAGCCCCAGCATTTT	CAWSIDSLQPQHF
.	.	TRBV7-2	TRBJ1-1	TGTGCCAGCAGCCTATCTAGGGGGATTGAAGCTTTCTTT	CASSLSRGIEAFF
.	.	TRBV19	TRBJ2-7	TGTGCCAGTAGTAGGGACACCTCCTCCTACGAGCAGTACTTC	CASSRDTSSYEQYF
.	TRBD1	TRBV19	TRBJ1-1	TGTGCCAGTAGCCGCGACCTAACAGGGGGCACTGAAGCTTTCTTT	CASSRDLTGGTEAFF
once	.	TRBV29-1	TRBJ1-1	TGCAGCGTTGGCGGGGGCTCAGGAATGAACACTGAAGCTTTCTTT	CSVGGGSGMNTEAFF
.	TRBD1	TRBV5-1	TRBJ2-3	TGCGCCAGCAGCTTGGCGGCCAGGGGGGATACGCAGTATTTT	CASSLAARGDTQYF
.	TRBD2	TRBV29-1	TRBJ2-1	TGCAGCGTTCGAGGTAGCGGGGGGAGGAATGAGCAGTTCTTC	CSVRGSGGRNEQFF
.	TRBD2	TRBV25-1	TRBJ2-7	TGTGCCAGCAGCGCCCTCCCAGGGACTAGCGGACGTTACGAGCAGTACTTC	CASSALPGTSGRYEQYF
.	.	TRBV5-4	TRBJ2-7	TGTGCCAGCAGCTCCGGGGAATACTACGAGCAGTACTTC	CASSSGEYYEQYF
.	.	TRBV6-5	TRBJ1-3	TGTGCCAGCAGTTATTCCCCGTTGAGCTCTGGAAACACCATATATTTT	CASSYSPLSSGNTIYF
.	.	TRBV7-9	TRBJ2-7	TGTGCCAGCAGCGGTCGGAGGTTCGAGCAGTACTTC	CASSGRRFEQYF
.	.	TRBV7-6	TRBJ1-2	TGTGCCAGCAGCCCATCAGGGCAGATGGGCTACACCTTC	CASSPSGQMGYTF